This T cell receptor (beta chain) is from a study of shared clonotypes between healthy human individuals. Study-wide results and caveats: Memory subsets had estimated richness that was generally smaller than that of naive subsets.

Genomic DNA belonging to each subset was distributed in equal measure over several immunoSEQ plates. Sequencing was performed with immunoSEQ multiplex PCR; in TCRdb, only in-frame clones are kept and a portion is missing. Among some 800,000 clones listed, 80% to 95% were seen once. Terminally differentiated effector memory CD45RA+ cells were left out of the naive CD8 fraction, which was CD45RO-negative and positively selected for CCR7. This clone was picked up a small number of times. Antigen specificity is unknown. This receptor was identified in a man between 25 and 39 years old in good health. Sequenced material: naive CD8+ T cells sorted from blood.

The CDR3 here is CAISGISYEQYF. For the CDR3, the DNA is TGTGCCATCAGTGGAATCTCCTACGAGCAGTACTTC. This chain links TRBV10-3 with TRBJ2-7, with D unresolved. The V end lost 4 bases, the J end lost 0 bases, and 4 bases lay between the germline ends. This CDR3 comprises 12 residues. From germline, CDR1 is ENHRY and CDR2 SYGVKD.